A selection of T cell receptor beta chains follows, all from one sample in a study of chemoradiotherapy in HPV16-positive cancers. Assay: immunoSEQ multiplex PCR; the TCRdb copy retains only in-frame clones and omits some. The table shows approximately 6,600 clones, with roughly 80% occurring only once. Sample: tumor tissue, taken from a patient who underwent chemoradiotherapy. Receptors originate from a human donor with HPV-associated anogenital cancer. CDR3s include the opening cysteine and the closing phenylalanine or tryptophan. The D gene is left open where the match is weak. Clone size, where shown, is once, few, many, or a class for clones that have expanded.

NA,TRBV6-5,TRBJ1-6,NA,TGTGCCAGCAGTTACTCGAAAAACAGGGAATCACCCCTCCACTTT,CASSYSKNRESPLHF
TRBD2,TRBV27,TRBJ2-6,NA,TGTGCCAGCAGCTCAGCGGGGTCTGGGGCCAACGTCCTGACTTTC,CASSSAGSGANVLTF
TRBD1,TRBV13,TRBJ1-6,NA,TGTGCCAGCAGCTTAGAACCGACAGGGGGTTCACCCCTCCACTTT,CASSLEPTGGSPLHF
NA,TRBV9,TRBJ2-3,NA,TGTGCCAGCAGCGTGGACAGCTTCACAGATACGCAGTATTTT,CASSVDSFTDTQYF
NA,TRBV27,TRBJ1-1,NA,TGTGCCAGCAGTTTGTTTTGGGGGAACACTGAAGCTTTCTTT,CASSLFWGNTEAFF
NA,TRBV28,TRBJ2-5,NA,TGTGCCAGCAGTTTATATGTGGGGGCGGGAGAGACCCAGTACTTC,CASSLYVGAGETQYF
TRBD1,TRBV5-6,TRBJ1-5,NA,TGTGCCAGCAGATTACAGGGGGCTAGCAATCAGCCCCAGCATTTT,CASRLQGASNQPQHF
TRBD2,TRBV7-3,TRBJ2-2,once,TGTGCCAGCAGCGGGGGGGCCGGGGAGCTGTTTTTT,CASSGGAGELFF
NA,TRBV30,TRBJ1-1,few,TGTGCGCAGAGGGACCGCAACCGGTGGGCTTTCTTT,CAQRDRNRWAFF
NA,TRBV30,TRBJ1-5,NA,TGTGCCTGGAGCGCGGTTAGGGGCCGCTATAGCAATCAGCCCCAGCATTTT,CAWSAVRGRYSNQPQHF